This T cell receptor beta chain was identified during a study of metastatic and nonmetastatic thyroid tumors. Study-level information: Across blood and tumor or nodule tissue, repertoires from malignant and benign thyroid patients were compared with one another. Whole-study results and caveats: As reported, TCR beta diversity in blood and tumor was significantly higher in malignant thyroid tumors than in benign nodules.

In the original workflow: Clinicopathological groups of papillary thyroid cancer showed CDR3 differences that were used to build a distant-metastasis classifier. MiXCR re-clonotyped the PCR reads for TCRdb. TCRdb, rather than the study authors, made the V and J calls. The profile shows over 10,000 clones, 23% of them singletons. Turning to this clone: Its antigen is unidentified.

CDR3 size: 13 residues. In germline, CDR1 is LNHDA, CDR2 SQIVND (reference sequence). Trimming pared 4 bases from V and 9 bases from J, leaving 13 bases between. Each patient went into thyroid surgery without having received any treatment. The sequence derives from a female donor with papillary thyroid cancer or a benign thyroid nodule (not recorded which). Some clones in this sample may be carry-over from other donors' samples. The chain recombines TRBV19 with TRBJ2-1; possibly TRBD1 for D (6 bases). Sequencing was carried out using adjacent normal tissue. The CDR3 nucleotides are TGTGCCAGTAGTAAGACAGGAGTCACTGAGCAGTTCTTC. The encoded protein is CASSKTGVTEQFF.